Below, 6 T cell receptor beta chains from the same sample are listed, as sequenced in a study of T cell responses to AZD1222 COVID-19 vaccine. Assay: immunoSEQ multiplex PCR; the TCRdb copy retains only in-frame clones and omits some. The table lists 100,000 or so clones, about nine tenths of them singletons, with 1% to 1.5% in the top ten. The specimen was peripheral blood, collected on day 0 of AZD1222 vaccination. The source is an adult in good health.

The chain carries TRBV5-1 and TRBJ2-3, with unresolved D. CDR3 length: 14 amino acids. Trimming removed 0 bases from V and 6 bases from J, with 11 bases in between. CDR1 and CDR2 (germline): SGHRS, YFSETQ. Written as DNA, the CDR3 is TGCGCCAGCAGCTTGGACAGCTTTGGCGATACGCAGTATTTT. It yields the protein CASSLDSFGDTQYF.

The chain uses TRBV6-5 and TRBJ2-1, with TRBD2 matching 8 bases. This CDR3 spans 15 amino acids. Germline assignment: CDR1 MNHEY and CDR2 SVGAGI. The trim removed 6 bases at V and 4 bases at J, leaving 8 bases unmatched. CDR3 sequence (DNA): TGTGCCAGCAGCGGGTTCAGCGGGGGATACAATGAGCAGTTCTTC. Protein product: CASSGFSGGYNEQFF.

The gene calls are TRBV6-1 and TRBJ1-1; no definite D call. Trimming pared 3 bases from V and 11 bases from J, leaving 13 bases between. The germline V gene encodes CDR1 MNHNS and CDR2 SASEGT. This CDR3 contains 12 residues. The CDR3, as DNA: TGTGCCAGCAGTGATGCGGGGATCGGTGCTTTCTTT. This gives the protein CASSDAGIGAFF.

V is TRBV11-2 and J is TRBJ2-1; D unclear. V shed 0 bases and J shed 2 bases, with 5 bases lying between them. CDR1 and CDR2 (germline): SGHAT, FQNNGV. The length of the CDR3 is 14 residues. The CDR3, as DNA: TGTGCCAGCAGCTTAGATCGGCCCTACAATGAGCAGTTCTTC. Protein: CASSLDRPYNEQFF. Looking up the rest from reference TRBV11-2 and TRBJ2-1 gives the full variable domain: EAGVAQSPRYKIIEKRQSVAFWCNPISGHATLYWYQQILGQGPKLLIQFQNNGVVDDSQLPKDRFSAERLKGVDSTLKIQPAKLEDSAVYLCASSLDRPYNEQFFGPGTRLTVL.

The chain has TRBV28 and TRBJ1-2, with D tentatively TRBD1 (6 bases). Germline V gene sequence: CDR1 MDHEN, CDR2 SYDVKM. V was cut by 1 base and J by 6 bases, with 9 bases left in between. The CDR3 runs to 13 residues. The CDR3: CASSLLSGDGYTF. The CDR3 DNA sequence: TGTGCCAGCAGTTTATTGTCAGGGGATGGCTACACCTTC.

This chain uses TRBV3-1 (or the pseudogene TRBV3-2) with TRBJ1-1, with D uncertain. The V gene lost 4 bases and the J gene lost 1 base, with 19 bases spanning the gap. Germline V gene data show CDR1 as LGHDT and CDR2 as YNNKEL (reference sequence). The CDR3 loop spans 17 amino acids. The CDR3 spells CASSPRGTDWGNTEAFF. Written as DNA, the CDR3 is TGTGCCAGCAGCCCCCGTGGCACCGACTGGGGGAACACTGAAGCTTTCTTT.